These 28 T cell receptor beta chains were all obtained from the same sample, sequenced in a study of Graves' ophthalmopathy and Graves' hyperthyroidism. Amplification from RNA transcripts yielded the TCR beta CDR3 regions. Following a first-round RT-PCR that used HTBI primers, a second-round multiplex PCR was carried out. TCRdb used MiXCR to reprocess the multiplex PCR reads, holding one entry per CDR3 protein. Of 650,000 to 800,000 distinct CDR3 sequences listed, about two fifths are singletons. Sequencing was done on a sample of peripheral blood. The source is an adult man with Graves' ophthalmopathy.

The chain's CDR3 is CASNLAETQYF. In DNA, the CDR3 is TGTGCCAGCAACCTAGCGGAGACCCAGTACTTC. This chain uses TRBV2 with TRBJ2-5, with D tentatively TRBD2 (6 bases). Germline CDR1 and CDR2: SNHLY and FYNNEI. This CDR3 has 11 amino acids. Trimming removed 7 bases at V and 5 bases at J, with 8 bases between.

This clonotype was counted at least ten times. The V gene is TRBV5-1, the J gene TRBJ1-1, with a tentative D call TRBD1 (6 bases). V was cut by 8 bases and J by 1 base, with 12 bases left in between. The CDR3 runs to 13 residues. The germline gives CDR1 SGHRS, CDR2 YFSETQ. Written as DNA, the CDR3 is TGCGCCAGTCTGGACAGCCCGAACACTGAAGCTTTCTTT. Translating gives CASLDSPNTEAFF.

The V call is TRBV20-1, the J call TRBJ1-1; D uncertain. CDR1 is DFQATT and CDR2 is SNEGSKA in the germline V gene (reference sequence). The ends were cut back, 0 bases at V and 0 bases at J, with 11 bases in the middle. CDR3 length: 15 amino acids. This chain's CDR3 is CSAREVAGMNTEAFF. The DNA for the CDR3 is TGCAGTGCTAGAGAGGTTGCGGGAATGAACACTGAAGCTTTCTTT.

This clonotype appeared many times. The chain links TRBV6-2 or TRBV6-3 to TRBJ2-5; TRBD1 aligns across 9 bases. The trim removed 7 bases at V and 5 bases at J, leaving 5 bases unmatched. Germline CDR1 reads MNHEY; CDR2 reads SVGEGT. The CDR3 consists of 13 residues. The CDR3 DNA sequence: TGTGCCAGCAAACGGACAGGGGAGGAGACCCAGTACTTC. Translation: CASKRTGEETQYF.

The gene calls are TRBV25-1 and TRBJ1-6; 8 bases are shared with TRBD1. Germline trimming cut 4 bases from V and 6 bases from J; bases unmatched to any gene: 2. This CDR3 is built from 14 residues. Germline V lookup: CDR1 MGHDK, CDR2 SYGVNS. CDR3 region: CASSGQGFNSPLHF. CDR3 sequence (DNA): TGTGCCAGCAGTGGACAGGGGTTTAATTCACCCCTCCACTTT.

On this clonotype: One end of the junction does not line up with germline, which may come from a read error. The genes are TRBV12-3 or TRBV12-4 and TRBJ1-1, with 9 bases identical to TRBD1. The CDR3 covers 16 residues. For the CDR3, the DNA is TGTACCAGCAGAATGGGACAGGGCCTAATTTACACTGAAGCTTTCTTT. Translated: CTSRMGQGLIYTEAFF.

The chain couples TRBV29-1 to TRBJ1-2; D possibly corresponds to TRBD1 (6 bases). Germline values: CDR1 SQVTM, CDR2 ANQGSEA. Between the trimmed V and J ends, which lost 6 bases and 0 bases, there was a span of 11 bases. This CDR3 has 13 amino acids. Here the CDR3 reads CSVEGEANYGYTF. The CDR3 region has the DNA TGCAGCGTAGAGGGGGAGGCTAACTATGGCTACACCTTC.

This clonotype was found a few times. In DNA form, the CDR3 reads TGTGCCAGCAGCTTGAGGGGCGGGAGGGCCCGGTCCTACGAGCAGTACTTC. It specifies CASSLRGGRARSYEQYF. The chain joins TRBV7-9 to TRBJ2-7; 9 bases are shared with TRBD2. V gave up 3 bases and J gave up 1 base; unmatched junction bases: 10. Per germline, CDR1 SEHNR and CDR2 FQNEAQ (reference sequence). This CDR3 has 17 residues.

In this sample, this clonotype turned up a few times. A read error is possible here, since a much larger clone lies one base away. In DNA, the CDR3 is TGTGCCAACAGCTTAGTAGGGCCCCAAGAGACCCAGTACTTC. Translated, it gives CANSLVGPQETQYF. The chain joins TRBV7-9 to TRBJ2-5; no clear D. Germline V gives CDR1 SEHNR, CDR2 FQNEAQ (reference sequence). The CDR3 is 14 residues long. The whole variable domain, remainder taken from reference TRBV7-9 and TRBJ2-5, is DTGVSQNPRHKITKRGQNVTFRCDPISEHNRLYWYRQTLGQGPEFLTYFQNEAQLEKSRLLSDRFSAERPKGSFSTLEIQRTEQGDSAMYLCANSLVGPQETQYFGPGTRLLVL.

This chain joins TRBV7-9 and TRBJ1-2; TRBD1 might be the D (6 bases). Between the trimmed V and J ends, which lost 6 bases and 8 bases, there was a span of 13 bases. The CDR3 sequence is 12 residues long. Germline CDR1 reads SEHNR; CDR2 reads FQNEAQ (reference sequence). CDR3 nucleotides: TGTGCCAGCAGGCCAGGGACAACGGGCTACACCTTC. It yields the protein CASRPGTTGYTF.

This clonotype was found a few times. The chain recombines TRBV10-3 with TRBJ2-7, with D unresolved. Trimming left V 10 bases short and J 2 bases short, with 15 bases between. The CDR3 is 13 amino acids. Germline-derived CDR1 and CDR2 are ENHRY and SYGVKD. Written as DNA, the CDR3 is TGTGCCAGTGCCGGAACAGTGGCCTACGAGCAGTACTTC. It codes for CASAGTVAYEQYF.

The rearrangement joins TRBV7-9 to TRBJ2-6; the match to TRBD1 covers 8 bases. The CDR3 totals 21 residues. Germline V gene sequence: CDR1 SEHNR, CDR2 FQNEAQ (reference sequence). With V trimmed by 6 bases and J by 0 bases, 19 bases remained unmatched. CDR3 bases: TGTGCCAGCAGTTTACGCGTTGGATTGACAGGGGCCCTCTCTGGGGCCAACGTCCTGACTTTC. It translates to CASSLRVGLTGALSGANVLTF. The whole variable domain, filled in from reference TRBV7-9 and TRBJ2-6, reads DTGVSQNPRHKITKRGQNVTFRCDPISEHNRLYWYRQTLGQGPEFLTYFQNEAQLEKSRLLSDRFSAERPKGSFSTLEIQRTEQGDSAMYLCASSLRVGLTGALSGANVLTFGAGSRLTVL.

On this clonotype itself: Being one base from a much bigger clone, this may be a read error. The chain joins TRBV10-3 to TRBJ1-2; the D gene is possibly TRBD1 (6 bases). The CDR3 covers 15 residues. Per germline, CDR1 ENHRY and CDR2 SYGVKD. The germline V and J ends were trimmed by 5 bases and 5 bases, with 18 bases remaining between them. Here the CDR3 DNA reads TGTGCCATCAGTTACCGCACAGGGTTGGGGTATGGCTACACCTTC. Its protein product is CAISYRTGLGYGYTF.

Note on this clonotype: A junction boundary mismatches the germline segment, possibly from a read error. CDR3 region: CASSESGQGAKTQYF. CDR3 sequence (DNA): TGTGCCAGCAGTGAATCGGGACAGGGGGCCAAGACCCAGTACTTC. The chain uses TRBV24-1 and TRBJ2-5; 12 bases fit TRBD1. This CDR3 spans 15 amino acids. The germline gives CDR1 KGHDR, CDR2 SFDVKD.

This chain links TRBV11-2 with TRBJ1-4, with no clear D. The V end lost 4 bases, the J end lost 5 bases, and 14 bases lay between the germline ends. The CDR3 runs 15 residues. Germline CDR1 reads SGHAT; CDR2 reads FQNNGV. DNA for the CDR3: TGTGCCAGCAGCTCCAGATTTTCCCAAAATGAAAAACTGTTTTTT. It encodes CASSSRFSQNEKLFF.

This clonotype occurred a few times. The chain joins TRBV11-3 to TRBJ2-7, with D perhaps given as TRBD1 or TRBD2 (6 bases each). In germline, CDR1 is SGHNT, CDR2 YENEEA. V shed 4 bases and J shed 3 bases, with 10 bases lying between them. This CDR3 comprises 13 residues. The CDR3 region is CASSSRGLYEQYF. Written as DNA, the CDR3 is TGTGCCAGCAGCTCCCGGGGGCTCTACGAGCAGTACTTC.

Only one count was recorded for this clonotype. A read error may account for a junction end that differs from germline. The V call is TRBV7-8, the J call TRBJ1-2; D gene ambiguous. CDR3 size: 14 residues. Germline V CDR1 and CDR2: SGHVS, FQNEAQ. CDR3 amino acids: CASGLDRTAVGYTF. The CDR3 bases are TGTGCCAGCGGCTTAGATAGGACCGCGGTTGGCTACACCTTC.

This chain connects TRBV10-3 to TRBJ2-1; no clear D. Trimming cost V 8 bases and J 7 bases, with 9 bases left between them. Germline CDR1 ENHRY, CDR2 SYGVKD. There are 11 residues in the CDR3. The CDR3 loop reads CAISTVNEQFF. The CDR3 nucleotides are TGTGCCATCTCGACCGTTAATGAGCAGTTCTTC.

Concerning this clonotype: A read error may explain this, as a much larger clone is one base away. The V call is TRBV7-8, the J call TRBJ2-5, with TRBD1 as a possible D gene (6 bases). CDR1 and CDR2 (germline): SGHVS, FQNEAQ. The CDR3 runs to 14 residues. V was trimmed by 5 bases and J by 7 bases, leaving 17 bases between them. The CDR3 DNA reads as TGTGCCAGCAGCCCAACAGGGATCGGAGGGACCCAGTACTTC. Translating it yields CASSPTGIGGTQYF.

The chain combines TRBV7-9 with TRBJ1-2; TRBD1 might be the D (6 bases). The CDR3 is made up of 19 amino acids. Germline V gene sequence: CDR1 SEHNR, CDR2 FQNEAQ (reference sequence). V was pared by 1 base and J by 4 bases, with 25 bases between. DNA of the CDR3: TGTGCCAGCAGCTTAGTATCGTTTGTCAGGGGACATATCCCCTATGGCTACACCTTC. Amino acid sequence: CASSLVSFVRGHIPYGYTF.

This clonotype was seen many times. The rearrangement joins TRBV25-1 to TRBJ2-7; D is perhaps TRBD2 (5 bases). V dropped 1 base and J dropped 7 bases, with 14 bases sitting between them. CDR3 length: 14 amino acids. In germline, CDR1 is MGHDK, CDR2 SYGVNS. As DNA, the CDR3 is TGTGCCAGCAGTGAATTCTGGGAGTCGGGGGAGCAGTACTTC. Its protein product is CASSEFWESGEQYF.

This clonotype has at least ten counts. The rearrangement links TRBV9 to TRBJ1-5; possible D gene TRBD1, 6 bases. CDR1 and CDR2 (germline): SGDLS, YYNGEE. Trimming took off 0 bases at V and 2 bases at J, with 9 bases between the two ends. The CDR3 is made up of 15 amino acids. The CDR3 region has the DNA TGTGCCAGCAGCGTAGATAGACAGGGCAATCAGCCCCAGCATTTT. Its translation: CASSVDRQGNQPQHF.

This clonotype was seen at least ten times. This sequence joins TRBV7-2 and TRBJ1-2, with 9 nucleotides matching TRBD1. V was clipped by 2 bases and J by 8 bases; unmatched bases: 12. Germline V gene lookup returns CDR1 SGHTA and CDR2 FQGNSA. This CDR3 is built from 16 residues. In DNA form, the CDR3 reads TGTGCCAGCAGCTTAACCCTTTGGGACAGGGCTGGGGGCTACACCTTC. Translation gives CASSLTLWDRAGGYTF.

This clonotype was observed at least ten times. The V gene is TRBV20-1, the J gene TRBJ2-7; D is uncertain. Trimming cost V 3 bases and J 0 bases, with 9 bases left between them. CDR3 length equals 13 residues. Germline CDR1 DFQATT, CDR2 SNEGSKA (reference sequence). The CDR3 sequence: CSASKGYSYEQYF. In DNA form, the CDR3 reads TGCAGTGCTAGTAAAGGTTACTCCTACGAGCAGTACTTC.

This clonotype was picked up a small number of times. One end of the junction does not line up with germline, which may come from a read error. This chain links TRBV10-3 with TRBJ1-1, with D possibly TRBD1 on 5 matching bases. From germline, CDR1 is ENHRY and CDR2 SYGVKD. This CDR3 contains 14 residues. The CDR3 bases are TGTGCCAGCAGTCACGACAGTTTTGGCACTGAAGCTTTCTTT. Its protein is CASSHDSFGTEAFF.

This clonotype was counted a few times. The chain recombines TRBV19 with TRBJ1-3, with TRBD1 as a possible D gene (5 bases). The CDR3 is 17 amino acids. CDR1 and CDR2 from the germline V gene are LNHDA and SQIVND (reference sequence). V lost 1 base and J 0 bases, leaving 13 bases between the germline ends. This chain's CDR3 is CASSIVPWRGSGNTIYF. The CDR3 DNA sequence: TGTGCCAGTAGTATAGTCCCGTGGAGGGGCTCTGGAAACACCATATATTTT.

At least ten counts were recorded for this clonotype. The V and J genes are TRBV15 and TRBJ1-5; no reliable D call. This CDR3 spans 13 amino acids. Deletions cut 0 bases from V and 5 bases from J, with 5 bases between. Per germline, CDR1 LNHNV and CDR2 YYDKDF (reference sequence). In DNA, the CDR3 is TGTGCCACCAGCAGAGATGGTGATCAGCCCCAGCATTTT. Encoded protein: CATSRDGDQPQHF. Based on the CDR3 plus reference TRBV15 and TRBJ1-5, the full variable domain is DAMVIQNPRYQVTQFGKPVTLSCSQTLNHNVMYWYQQKSSQAPKLLFHYYDKDFNNEADTPDNFQSRRPNTSFCFLDIRSPGLGDTAMYLCATSRDGDQPQHFGDGTRLSIL.

Worth noting for this clonotype: This may arise from a read error, as a much more abundant clone is one base away. The chain combines TRBV4-1 with TRBJ2-5; TRBD1 aligns across 7 bases. The length of the CDR3 is 13 residues. CDR1 is MGHRA, CDR2 YSYEKL, per germline. The chain's CDR3 is CASGAQGFETQNF. CDR3 sequence (DNA): TGCGCCAGCGGAGCACAGGGGTTCGAGACCCAGAACTTC.